The 14 T cell receptor beta chains below were found in one sample sequenced in a study of cytomegalovirus exposure and HLA in healthy donors. PCR primers comprised 60 Vbeta and 13 Jbeta primers. Here immunoSEQ multiplex PCR was the method, and the copy in TCRdb shows in-frame clones only, minus some. The profile covers 150,000 to 200,000 clones, with approximately 81% appearing a single time and about 0.37% taken by the ten largest. Sequencing used PBMCs. The origin of the receptors is a boy younger than 10 in good health and CMV-seronegative.

The chain uses TRBV30 and TRBJ1-1; perhaps TRBD1 as D (5 bases). Germline V gene sequence: CDR1 GTSNPN, CDR2 SVGIG (reference sequence). The CDR3 spans 13 residues. The germline V and J ends were trimmed by 1 base and 6 bases, with 12 bases remaining between them. The CDR3 DNA is TGTGCCTGGAGTGATGGCAGGGAGGCTGAAGCTTTCTTT. Its translation: CAWSDGREAEAFF.

The chain employs TRBV5-1 and TRBJ2-2; 11 bases line up with TRBD1. The CDR3 length is 14 residues. CDR1 is SGHRS, CDR2 YFSETQ, per germline. V lost 7 bases to trimming and J lost 6 bases; unmatched junction nucleotides: 5. CDR3 loop: CASLRDRGSGELFF. CDR3 nucleotides: TGCGCCAGCCTACGGGACAGGGGGTCCGGGGAGCTGTTTTTT.

V is TRBV5-6 and J is TRBJ2-5; 15 bases fit TRBD2. Germline V gene data show CDR1 as SGHDT and CDR2 as YYEEEE. The V segment lost 4 bases and the J segment 5 bases; nucleotides outside the gene matches: 6. This CDR3 contains 16 residues. The CDR3 DNA reads TGTGCCAGCAGCGGGGGACTAGCGGGAGGTTATGAGACCCAGTACTTC. It translates to CASSGGLAGGYETQYF.

The chain carries TRBV7-3 and TRBJ2-7, with TRBD2 matching over 11 bases. V dropped 5 bases and J dropped 4; count of bases not matched to a gene: 7. The CDR3 sequence is 15 residues long. Looked up from germline, CDR1 is SGHTA and CDR2 is FQGTGA. CDR3 in DNA: TGTGCCAGCAGCGAAACCGGGACTAGCGGATACGAGCAGTACTTC. Its translation is CASSETGTSGYEQYF.

This clone has just a few counts. V and J are TRBV18 and TRBJ2-7; 7 bases line up with TRBD1. Germline CDR1 reads KGHSH; CDR2 reads LQKENI. The CDR3 loop spans 14 amino acids. The ends lost 1 base at V and 2 bases at J; junction bases unmatched: 2. The CDR3 loop is CASSPRQGAYEQYF. CDR3 DNA: TGTGCCAGCTCACCACGACAGGGCGCCTACGAGCAGTACTTC.

The chain recombines TRBV10-3 with TRBJ2-3; a possible D gene is TRBD2 (5 bases). Trimming cost V 9 bases and J 0 bases, with 10 bases left between them. CDR3 size: 13 residues. Germline lookup yields CDR1 ENHRY and CDR2 SYGVKD. The CDR3 spells CAISGTSTDTQYF. CDR3 in DNA: TGTGCCATAAGCGGAACTAGCACAGATACGCAGTATTTT.

The chain carries TRBV7-6 and TRBJ2-1, with 10 bases aligning to TRBD2. Germline trimming cut 2 bases from V and 4 bases from J; bases unmatched to any gene: 5. CDR3 length equals 16 residues. Germline V lookup: CDR1 SGHVS, CDR2 FNYEAQ. CDR3 protein: CASSLFPTSGYNEQFF. CDR3 sequence (DNA): TGTGCCAGCAGCTTATTTCCGACTAGCGGGTACAATGAGCAGTTCTTC.

V and J are TRBV5-1 and TRBJ2-7; 8 bases are shared with TRBD1. The CDR3 has 15 residues. Trimming removed 1 base from V and 6 bases from J; junction bases left unmatched: 9. From germline, CDR1 is SGHRS and CDR2 YFSETQ. The CDR3 spells CASSLSDRVVGEQYF. The CDR3 region has the DNA TGCGCCAGCAGCTTGTCGGACAGGGTGGTCGGCGAGCAGTACTTC.

The V call is TRBV7-8, the J call TRBJ2-7; TRBD1 agrees at 10 bases. Germline V gene lookup returns CDR1 SGHVS and CDR2 FQNEAQ. The V and J ends lost 8 bases and 3 bases, in that order; junction bases with no gene match: 7. CDR3 length: 14 amino acids. This CDR3 is CASRWGTGDYEQYF. The CDR3 coding sequence is TGTGCCAGCCGGTGGGGGACAGGGGACTACGAGCAGTACTTC.

The V and J genes are TRBV5-1 and TRBJ1-1; TRBD1 agrees at 9 bases. V was pared by 4 bases and J by 8 bases, with 6 bases of the junction left unmatched. Germline values: CDR1 SGHRS, CDR2 YFSETQ. The CDR3 is 13 amino acids. The CDR3 DNA sequence: TGCGCCAGCAGCCAGACAGGGGGTGCCGAAGCTTTCTTT. Its translation: CASSQTGGAEAFF.

The chain recombines TRBV5-1 with TRBJ2-7, with D possibly TRBD1 on 7 matching bases. Trimming left V 2 bases short and J 3 bases short, with 15 bases between. There are 15 residues in the CDR3. Germline loops: CDR1 SGHRS, CDR2 YFSETQ. The CDR3 DNA reads TGCGCCAGCAGCTTCGGTGGAGGGGACAGCTACGAGCAGTACTTC. This sequence encodes CASSFGGGDSYEQYF.

In this sample, this clone turned up once. The chain is built from TRBV6-5 and TRBJ1-1; maybe TRBD1 (5 bases). The CDR3 runs 15 residues. Germline V gene data show CDR1 as MNHEY and CDR2 as SVGAGI. With 3 bases removed from V and 4 bases from J, the gap between germline ends came to 15 bases. The CDR3, as DNA: TGTGCCAGCAGTTATCGGAAAGGGGCTACCACTGAAGCTTTCTTT. As protein: CASSYRKGATTEAFF.

The genes are TRBV29-1 and TRBJ2-4; 9 nucleotides line up with TRBD2. The V gene's germline CDR1 is SQVTM and CDR2 ANQGSEA. Trimming removed 6 bases from V and 1 base from J; junction bases left unmatched: 4. There are 14 residues in the CDR3. CDR3: CSVATSGAKNIQYF. CDR3 nucleotide sequence: TGCAGCGTCGCAACTAGCGGGGCCAAAAACATTCAGTACTTC.

The rearrangement links TRBV27 to TRBJ1-2; 11 nucleotides agree with TRBD1. After removal of 3 bases from V and 8 bases from J, the junction contained 5 bases not matched to a gene. This CDR3 is 14 amino acids long. The germline V gene has CDR1 MNHEY and CDR2 SMNVEV (reference sequence). CDR3: CASSFGQGARGYTF. The DNA of the CDR3 is TGTGCCAGCAGTTTCGGACAGGGGGCTCGCGGCTACACCTTC.